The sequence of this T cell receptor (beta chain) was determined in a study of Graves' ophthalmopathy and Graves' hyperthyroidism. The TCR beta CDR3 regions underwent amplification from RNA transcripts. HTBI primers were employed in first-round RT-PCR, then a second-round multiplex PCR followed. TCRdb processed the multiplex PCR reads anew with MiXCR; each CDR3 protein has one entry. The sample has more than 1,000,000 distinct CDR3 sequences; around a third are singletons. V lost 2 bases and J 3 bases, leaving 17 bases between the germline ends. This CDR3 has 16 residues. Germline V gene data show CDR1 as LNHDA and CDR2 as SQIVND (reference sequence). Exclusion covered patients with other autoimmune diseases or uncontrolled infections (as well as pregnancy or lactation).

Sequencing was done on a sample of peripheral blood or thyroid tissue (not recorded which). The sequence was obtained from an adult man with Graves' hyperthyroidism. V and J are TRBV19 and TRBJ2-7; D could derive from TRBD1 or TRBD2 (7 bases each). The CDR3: CASSIHQGGGFYEQYF. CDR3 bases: TGTGCCAGTAGTATACATCAGGGAGGGGGCTTCTACGAGCAGTACTTC.